A selection of T cell receptor beta chains follows, all from one sample in a study of cytomegalovirus exposure and HLA in healthy donors. Generated by immunoSEQ multiplex PCR, the TCRdb table keeps only in-frame clones and is missing some. In all, the sample yields some 160,000 clones. The specimen sequenced was PBMCs. These TCRs come from a man younger than 40 in good health and CMV-seronegative. The CDR3 runs from the conserved cysteine through the conserved F or W. Fields, in order: V gene, D gene, J gene, CDR3 protein, CDR3 DNA. A D gene is named only where the DNA matches it firmly.

v_call: TRBV5-1
d_call: TRBD2
j_call: TRBJ2-2
cdr3_aa: CASSPLTSANTGELFF
cdr3_nt: TGCGCCAGCAGCCCGCTGACTAGCGCGAACACCGGGGAGCTGTTTTTT

v_call: TRBV5-1
d_call: -
j_call: TRBJ2-7
cdr3_aa: CASSWQGVGVEQYF
cdr3_nt: TGCGCCAGCAGCTGGCAGGGTGTGGGCGTCGAGCAGTACTTC

v_call: TRBV9
d_call: -
j_call: TRBJ2-5
cdr3_aa: CASSQGSGTQETQYF
cdr3_nt: TGTGCCAGCAGCCAAGGGTCGGGGACTCAAGAGACCCAGTACTTC

v_call: TRBV7-2
d_call: -
j_call: TRBJ2-5
cdr3_aa: CASSLAVYRGAVGETQYF
cdr3_nt: TGTGCCAGCAGCTTAGCAGTATATCGGGGAGCAGTCGGAGAGACCCAGTACTTC

v_call: TRBV7-2
d_call: -
j_call: TRBJ2-7
cdr3_aa: CASSLFTYEQYF
cdr3_nt: TGTGCCAGCAGCCTGTTTACATACGAGCAGTACTTC

v_call: TRBV5-4
d_call: TRBD1
j_call: TRBJ2-5
cdr3_aa: CASSFGTGGSKYF
cdr3_nt: TGTGCCAGCAGCTTCGGGACAGGGGGTTCAAAGTACTTC

v_call: TRBV6-5
d_call: TRBD2
j_call: TRBJ2-3
cdr3_aa: CASSSHGRPDTQYF
cdr3_nt: TGTGCCAGCAGTTCCCACGGGAGGCCAGATACGCAGTATTTT

v_call: TRBV2
d_call: TRBD1
j_call: TRBJ2-5
cdr3_aa: CASSAGGLKETQYF
cdr3_nt: TGTGCCAGCAGCGCAGGGGGTTTGAAAGAGACCCAGTACTTC

v_call: TRBV30
d_call: TRBD1
j_call: TRBJ2-4
cdr3_aa: CAYPTQRGQEDIQYF
cdr3_nt: TGTGCCTACCCTACCCAAAGGGGGCAGGAGGACATTCAGTACTTC

v_call: TRBV19
d_call: -
j_call: TRBJ1-5
cdr3_aa: CASSLQGPSNQPQHF
cdr3_nt: TGTGCCAGTAGTTTGCAGGGCCCGAGCAATCAGCCCCAGCATTTT

v_call: TRBV7-7
d_call: TRBD2
j_call: TRBJ2-7
cdr3_aa: CASSLGSGSSYEQYF
cdr3_nt: TGTGCCAGCAGCTTAGGTAGCGGGAGCTCCTACGAGCAGTACTTC

v_call: TRBV10-3
d_call: TRBD1
j_call: TRBJ2-7
cdr3_aa: CAIRPTGPYEQYF
cdr3_nt: TGTGCCATCAGACCGACAGGGCCCTACGAGCAGTACTTC

v_call: TRBV6-5
d_call: -
j_call: TRBJ2-7
cdr3_aa: CASSYNRNSYEQYF
cdr3_nt: TGTGCCAGCAGTTACAACAGAAACTCCTACGAGCAGTACTTC

v_call: TRBV11-3
d_call: TRBD2
j_call: TRBJ2-2
cdr3_aa: CASSLGSGSYAGELFF
cdr3_nt: TGTGCCAGCAGCCTCGGGAGCGGGAGTTATGCCGGGGAGCTGTTTTTT

v_call: TRBV7-2
d_call: TRBD2
j_call: TRBJ2-5
cdr3_aa: CASRLAGGPGETQYF
cdr3_nt: TGTGCCAGCAGACTAGCGGGAGGGCCGGGGGAGACCCAGTACTTC

v_call: TRBV7-8
d_call: TRBD1
j_call: TRBJ2-7
cdr3_aa: CASSFRQGLRYEQYF
cdr3_nt: TGTGCCAGCAGCTTTAGACAGGGCCTGAGGTACGAGCAGTACTTC

v_call: TRBV19
d_call: TRBD1
j_call: TRBJ1-4
cdr3_aa: CASSIDRTGSGATNEKLFF
cdr3_nt: TGTGCCAGTAGTATAGATCGGACAGGGTCGGGCGCAACTAATGAAAAACTGTTTTTT